This entry lists 19 T cell receptor beta chains sequenced from one sample in a study of shared clonotypes between healthy human individuals. The table came from immunoSEQ multiplex PCR; TCRdb's copy has only in-frame clones and leaves some out. The data contain over a million clones, roughly 95% of them seen just once; the ten biggest clones take up 1.2%. Sample: naive CD4+ T cells sorted from blood. Subset described: CD45RA+ positively selected. The receptors here all came from a man aged 30 to 45 in good health.

V is TRBV11-2 and J is TRBJ2-1, with D unclear. CDR1 SGHAT and CDR2 FQNNGV come from the germline V gene. CDR3 length: 14 residues. V shed 8 bases and J shed 0 bases, with 11 bases lying between them. The CDR3 spells CASLGLSSYNEQFF. Written as DNA, the CDR3 is TGTGCCAGCTTAGGGTTAAGCTCCTACAATGAGCAGTTCTTC.

The CDR3 DNA reads TGTGCCAGCAGTCAGGCGGACTATGGCTACACCTTC. Its translation: CASSQADYGYTF. The chain uses TRBV28 and TRBJ1-2; D gene uncertain. The germline V gene encodes CDR1 MDHEN and CDR2 SYDVKM. The CDR3 spans 12 residues. Trimming pared 5 bases from V and 3 bases from J, leaving 7 bases between.

The rearrangement joins TRBV4-3 to TRBJ2-1; 10 nucleotides line up with TRBD2. The CDR3 is 12 residues long. CDR1 is LGHNA, CDR2 YSLEER, per germline. V was pared by 2 bases and J by 15 bases, with 4 bases of the junction left unmatched. In DNA form, the CDR3 reads TGCGCCAGCAGCCAAACAGCGGGAGGGATGTTCTTC. Its translation: CASSQTAGGMFF.

This chain links TRBV9 with TRBJ1-2, with 7 bases aligning to TRBD1. Germline loops: CDR1 SGDLS, CDR2 YYNGEE. The CDR3 length is 15 residues. V was clipped by 4 bases and J by 4 bases; unmatched bases: 10. Here the CDR3 DNA reads TGTGCCAGCAGCAAACAGGGGCCGGGGGTCTATGGCTACACCTTC. Its translation is CASSKQGPGVYGYTF.

J is TRBJ2-2 and V is TRBV9; 8 bases are a match to TRBD2. The CDR3 sequence is 16 residues long. Unmatched junction bases numbered 6, after V lost 0 bases and J lost 5 bases. Germline loops: CDR1 SGDLS, CDR2 YYNGEE. The CDR3 protein is CASSVVSSGSTGELFF. CDR3 coding DNA: TGTGCCAGCAGCGTAGTGTCCAGCGGGAGTACCGGGGAGCTGTTTTTT. Looking up the rest from reference TRBV9 and TRBJ2-2 gives the full variable domain: DSGVTQTPKHLITATGQRVTLRCSPRSGDLSVYWYQQSLDQGLQFLIQYYNGEERAKGNILERFSAQQFPDLHSELNLSSLELGDSALYFCASSVVSSGSTGELFFGEGSRLTVL.

The chain is built from TRBV19 and TRBJ1-4; D remains unclear. V lost 3 bases and J lost 2, with 4 bases in between. The CDR3 is 13 residues long. In germline, CDR1 is LNHDA, CDR2 SQIVND (reference sequence). CDR3 coding DNA: TGTGCCAGTAGTATTGGGACTAATGAAAAACTGTTTTTT. Its protein product is CASSIGTNEKLFF.

The chain uses TRBV6-6 and TRBJ2-5, with D possibly TRBD1 on 5 matching bases. Per germline, CDR1 MNHNY and CDR2 SVGAGI (reference sequence). Trimming cost V 5 bases and J 5 bases, with 12 bases left between them. CDR3 length: 13 amino acids. The CDR3 bases are TGTGCCAGCAGTAATCAGGGTTCGGAGACCCAGTACTTC. Translation: CASSNQGSETQYF.

This rearrangement joins TRBV6-5 to TRBJ2-7; tentatively, D is TRBD1 or TRBD2 (6 bases each). This CDR3 is built from 13 residues. The ends were cut back, 5 bases at V and 9 bases at J, with 17 bases in the middle. Germline CDR1 is MNHEY and CDR2 is SVGAGI. Written as DNA, the CDR3 is TGTGCCAGCAGTGGGGGCGGGAAGGCTGGGCAGTACTTC. The encoded protein is CASSGGGKAGQYF.

The rearrangement joins TRBV19 to TRBJ2-2; 10 bases agree with TRBD2. Germline V gene data show CDR1 as LNHDA and CDR2 as SQIVND (reference sequence). J lost 5 bases, V lost 9 bases, and 0 bases had no gene match. The CDR3 is 12 residues long. For the CDR3, the DNA is TGTGCCAGACTAGCGGGGACCGGGGAGCTGTTTTTT. Amino acid sequence: CARLAGTGELFF.

This sequence joins TRBV11-3 and TRBJ2-1; D is unclear. The CDR3 is 14 amino acids. CDR1 is SGHNT and CDR2 is YENEEA in the germline V gene. V was pared by 8 bases and J by 7 bases, with 18 bases between. CDR3 loop: CASSRAQTGNEQFF. The CDR3 region has the DNA TGTGCCAGCTCCCGGGCCCAAACTGGGAATGAGCAGTTCTTC.

The J gene is TRBJ1-1, the V gene TRBV2; TRBD1 matches at 9 bases. After removal of 7 bases from V and 3 bases from J, the junction contained 12 bases not matched to a gene. In germline, CDR1 is SNHLY, CDR2 FYNNEI. CDR3 size: 16 residues. The CDR3 DNA follows: TGTGCCAGCACATCCGGGACAGGGTATTGGGACACTGAAGCTTTCTTT. It is translated as CASTSGTGYWDTEAFF.

The V call is TRBV5-1, the J call TRBJ2-5, with D possibly called TRBD1 or TRBD2 (5 bases each). Per germline, CDR1 SGHRS and CDR2 YFSETQ. This CDR3 comprises 14 residues. Trimming pared 3 bases from V and 4 bases from J, leaving 13 bases between. CDR3 DNA sequence: TGCGCCAGCAGCTCACCATCTGGGGGAGAGACCCAGTACTTC. It codes for CASSSPSGGETQYF.

The chain has TRBV11-2 and TRBJ1-2, with 9 bases matching TRBD1. The CDR3 has 16 residues. V shed 2 bases and J 3 bases; nucleotides not matched to a gene: 7. The V gene's germline CDR1 is SGHAT and CDR2 FQNNGV. CDR3 sequence (DNA): TGTGCCAGCAGCTTATTATCTTGGACAGGGGACTATGGCTACACCTTC. It translates to CASSLLSWTGDYGYTF.

V usage is TRBV4-2 and J usage is TRBJ2-7, with D tentatively TRBD1 (6 bases). V was pared by 1 base and J by 5 bases, with 24 bases between. Germline V CDR1 and CDR2: LGHNA, YNFKEQ. There are 18 residues in the CDR3. As DNA, the CDR3 is TGTGCCAGCAGCCAAGTACTCTCCAGAACAGGGTTGAAAAACGAGCAGTACTTC. This sequence encodes CASSQVLSRTGLKNEQYF.

The chain couples TRBV7-8 to TRBJ2-1; no reliable D call. With 3 bases removed from V and 5 bases from J, the gap between germline ends came to 8 bases. The V gene's germline CDR1 is SGHVS and CDR2 FQNEAQ. The CDR3 extends over 13 amino acids. The CDR3 spells CASSLGRHNEQFF. The CDR3 DNA reads as TGTGCCAGCAGCTTGGGCAGACACAATGAGCAGTTCTTC. Variable domain in full (rest from reference TRBV7-8 and TRBJ2-1): GAGVSQSPRYKVAKRGQDVALRCDPISGHVSLFWYQQALGQGPEFLTYFQNEAQLDKSGLPSDRFFAERPEGSVSTLKIQRTQQEDSAVYLCASSLGRHNEQFFGPGTRLTVL.

This sequence joins TRBV10-3 and TRBJ2-1, with TRBD2 matching over 9 bases. This CDR3 spans 13 amino acids. In germline, CDR1 is ENHRY, CDR2 SYGVKD. The V gene end was trimmed by 8 bases and the J gene end by 5 bases; junction bases not matched to a gene: 4. CDR3 sequence: CAIEASGDNEQFF. The CDR3 bases are TGTGCCATCGAGGCTAGCGGGGACAATGAGCAGTTCTTC.

A word on this clone: This specimen includes other DNA sequences encoding the same CDR3. This rearrangement joins TRBV18 to TRBJ2-7; D not certain. V was trimmed by 3 bases and J by 3 bases, leaving 6 bases between them. CDR1 and CDR2 (germline): KGHSH, LQKENI. The CDR3 extends over 12 amino acids. In nucleotides, the CDR3 is TGTGCCAGCTCACCCGAAGGCTACGAGCAGTACTTC. This translates into CASSPEGYEQYF.

The CDR3 protein is CASSKDRFYGYTF. The CDR3 coding sequence is TGCGCCAGCAGTAAAGACAGGTTCTATGGCTACACCTTC. The V gene is TRBV10-1, the J gene TRBJ1-2, with D tentatively TRBD1 (6 bases). CDR1 WNHNN and CDR2 SYGVQD come from the germline V gene (reference sequence). The CDR3 is 13 amino acids. Trimming removed 5 bases from V and 4 bases from J, with 11 bases in between.

V gene TRBV11-1 combines with J gene TRBJ2-7; D not resolved. The V end lost 5 bases, the J end lost 3 bases, and 8 bases lay between the germline ends. CDR1 and CDR2 from the germline V gene are SGHAT and FQDESV (reference sequence). This CDR3 has 12 amino acids. The CDR3: CASSRTGYEQYF. In DNA form, the CDR3 reads TGTGCCAGCAGCCGAACGGGCTACGAGCAGTACTTC.